This T cell receptor (beta chain) derives from a study of neoadjuvant nivolumab and ipilimumab in lung cancer. The study's findings and limits: From pretherapy to surgery, tumor richness and clonality rose with dual therapy.

TCRdb keeps only in-frame clones here, not all; method: immunoSEQ multiplex PCR. The table lists some 28,000 clones, about 83% of them singletons, with around 5.1% in the top ten. With regard to this clone: As yet, its antigen is unknown.

This clonotype was obtained from an adult with non-small cell lung cancer. Sequencing used tumor tissue, obtained after neoadjuvant nivolumab, alone or with ipilimumab, at or shortly before surgery.

The CDR3 protein is CASSQDGGSDSSYNEQFF. CDR3 nucleotide sequence: TGTGCCAGCAGCCAAGATGGGGGTAGCGATAGCTCCTACAATGAGCAGTTCTTC. This sequence joins TRBV4-2 and TRBJ2-1; perhaps D is TRBD1 or TRBD2 (5 bases each). V lost 0 bases to trimming and J lost 0 bases, with 15 bases between them. CDR3 length: 18 residues. Germline CDR1 LGHNA, CDR2 YNFKEQ.